This paragraph reports one TCR beta chain. The data were obtained in a study of blood T cell repertoires in COVID-19. Background on the study: COVID-19 samples, acute and convalescent, were from the United States, Italy and Spain. PBMCs, B-cell-depleted T cells, or T cells were the source of the cDNA or gDNA that made up the material.

As originally analysed: Estimates of nucleated cell counts were drawn from the amplification of reference gene primers. Sequencing was performed with immunoSEQ multiplex PCR; in TCRdb, only in-frame clones are kept and a portion is missing. That table is the source of V, J and clone size, and D and trimming were worked out from the DNA. The sample yields some 270,000 clones, more than 75% seen once. This CDR3 has 16 amino acids. Deletions cut 2 bases from V and 0 bases from J, with 13 bases between. V and J are TRBV23-1 and TRBJ2-5; D remains ambiguous. TRBV23-1 counts as an open reading frame of uncertain function. The TCR comes from a man aged 35 to 55 with active or convalescent COVID-19. The sequencing input was peripheral blood. CDR3: CASSQGPLLYQETQYF. CDR3 sequence (DNA): TGCGCCAGCAGTCAAGGGCCTTTACTGTACCAAGAGACCCAGTACTTC.